These 30 T cell receptor beta chains were sequenced from one sample in a study of spatial heterogeneity in lung cancer. Findings of the study overall: In tumors, expanded intratumoral alpha and beta TCR counts tracked mutation counts.

These receptors' antigens are unknown. Time point denoted: sample taken at primary tumor resection. TCRdb processed the 5' RACE reads anew with MiXCR; each CDR3 protein has one entry. The table records approximately 94,000 distinct CDR3 sequences, about 4.4% of them present only once. The specimen was lung tumor tissue, collected at surgery. The receptors originated from a male donor with early-stage non-small cell lung cancer.

Ten or more counts support this clonotype. The rearrangement uses TRBV20-1 and TRBJ2-1, with D tentatively TRBD2 (6 bases). The V end lost 2 bases, the J end lost 0 bases, and 8 bases lay between the germline ends. Germline CDR1 DFQATT, CDR2 SNEGSKA (reference sequence). CDR3 length equals 14 residues. The CDR3 region is CSARKEGSYNEQFF. Written as DNA, the CDR3 is TGCAGTGCTAGAAAGGAGGGCTCCTACAATGAGCAGTTCTTC.

This clonotype was seen ten or more times. The chain links TRBV11-1 to TRBJ1-5; possible D gene TRBD1, 5 bases. V lost 6 bases and J 3 bases, leaving 18 bases between the germline ends. Germline CDR1 is SGHAT and CDR2 is FQDESV (reference sequence). This CDR3 is built from 16 residues. The CDR3 DNA follows: TGTGCCAGCAGGCGTGGGACGGACCTCACCAATCAGCCCCAGCATTTT. Its protein is CASRRGTDLTNQPQHF.

The V call is TRBV20-1, the J call TRBJ2-5; D is unclear. Germline V lookup: CDR1 DFQATT, CDR2 SNEGSKA (reference sequence). This CDR3 has 14 residues. Between the trimmed V and J ends, which lost 6 bases and 1 base, there was a span of 15 bases. CDR3 bases: TGCAGTGCCCGCCTAGGCAGCCCCCAAGAGACCCAGTACTTC. Translating gives CSARLGSPQETQYF.

This clonotype showed up many times. The chain employs TRBV6-2 or TRBV6-3 and TRBJ1-5, with 10 bases matching TRBD1. Germline CDR1 and CDR2: MNHEY and SVGEGT. V lost 4 bases, J lost 15 bases, and 9 bases stayed unmatched. The CDR3 is 13 amino acids. The CDR3 sequence is CASSSGTGVPGHF. As DNA, the CDR3 is TGTGCCAGCAGTTCGGGGACAGGGGTGCCCGGGCATTTT.

The chain is built from TRBV19 and TRBJ1-5; unclear D gene. The CDR3 covers 12 residues. Trimming pared 5 bases from V and 7 bases from J, leaving 9 bases between. Germline-derived CDR1 and CDR2 are LNHDA and SQIVND (reference sequence). The CDR3 protein is CASSEQLQPQHF. CDR3 in DNA: TGTGCCAGTAGTGAACAGCTGCAGCCCCAGCATTTT.

This clonotype was recorded at least ten times. The chain carries TRBV4-1 and TRBJ2-4; TRBD2 aligns across 8 bases. Trimming at V came to 3 bases and at J to 0 bases, leaving 10 bases not matched to a gene. The V gene's germline CDR1 is MGHRA and CDR2 YSYEKL. The CDR3 has 18 residues. CDR3 bases: TGCGCCAGCAGCCACCTAGCCCGGGAGGGCGTAGCCAAAAACATTCAGTACTTC. Its protein product is CASSHLAREGVAKNIQYF.

This clonotype was observed at least ten times. The rearrangement joins TRBV6-5 to TRBJ1-2; 12 bases map to TRBD1. The CDR3 covers 17 residues. Losses at the gene ends were 5 bases for V and 7 bases for J; bases not matched to a gene: 14. Germline-derived CDR1 and CDR2 are MNHEY and SVGAGI. The CDR3 here is CASSLWGDRGRPVGYTF. The CDR3 region has the DNA TGTGCCAGCAGTCTTTGGGGGGACAGGGGGCGCCCCGTTGGCTACACCTTC.

The chain uses TRBV2 and TRBJ2-6, with 10 bases fitting TRBD1. The CDR3 covers 19 residues. Trimming took 5 bases from V and 3 from J; bases not matched to a gene: 13. CDR1 SNHLY and CDR2 FYNNEI come from the germline V gene. CDR3 sequence reads: CASSTGQGGLWIGANVLTF. For the CDR3, the DNA is TGTGCCAGCAGTACCGGACAGGGGGGCCTTTGGATTGGGGCCAACGTCCTGACTTTC.

This clonotype appeared many times. This chain connects TRBV4-1 to TRBJ2-2; D not certain. The V end was cut by 1 base, the J end by 2 bases, with 11 bases between. From germline, CDR1 is MGHRA and CDR2 YSYEKL. CDR3 length: 16 residues. For the CDR3, the DNA is TGCGCCAGCAGCCAAGTCAGGCAACTAAACACCGGGGAGCTGTTTTTT. The encoded protein is CASSQVRQLNTGELFF.

This clonotype has just a few counts. As DNA, the CDR3 is TGTGCCAGCAGCCAATCAGGGGTTCACGGGGAGCTGTTTTTT. Translated, it gives CASSQSGVHGELFF. The V and J genes are TRBV3-1 and TRBJ2-2; D is possibly TRBD1 (6 bases). Trimming took 2 bases from V and 7 from J, leaving 11 bases between them. The CDR3 is made up of 14 amino acids. Looked up from germline, CDR1 is LGHDT and CDR2 is YNNKEL (reference sequence).

This clonotype was picked up many times. As DNA, the CDR3 is TGTGCCAGCAGTACCGGGACAGCCTATGGCTACACCTTC. The encoded protein is CASSTGTAYGYTF. The rearrangement uses TRBV28 and TRBJ1-2; the match to TRBD1 covers 7 bases. The germline V gene has CDR1 MDHEN and CDR2 SYDVKM. This CDR3 comprises 13 residues. The V and J ends lost 5 bases and 4 bases, in that order; junction bases with no gene match: 4.

This clonotype was detected ten times or more. The gene calls are TRBV5-1 and TRBJ1-1; TRBD1 matches at 9 bases. V trimming: 4 bases; J trimming: 6 bases; junction bases outside the gene matches: 19. The CDR3 covers 18 residues. Germline assignment: CDR1 SGHRS and CDR2 YFSETQ. The CDR3 coding sequence is TGCGCCAGCAGCGCGGCTACAGGGGGCCGAACGCCTATCGCTGAAGCTTTCTTT. Its protein is CASSAATGGRTPIAEAFF.

The chain carries TRBV15 and TRBJ2-5; 7 bases agree with TRBD2. There are 19 residues in the CDR3. V shed 2 bases and J 5 bases; nucleotides not matched to a gene: 20. CDR1 and CDR2 from the germline V gene are LNHNV and YYDKDF (reference sequence). The CDR3 DNA reads TGTGCCACCAGCAGATCCCGCAATAAAGGGAGGGCCTTCGATGAGACCCAGTACTTC. Protein: CATSRSRNKGRAFDETQYF.

This clonotype was counted between two and nine times. The rearrangement joins TRBV2 to TRBJ2-4, with 9 bases aligning to TRBD1. Germline loops: CDR1 SNHLY, CDR2 FYNNEI. V was clipped by 6 bases and J by 6 bases; unmatched bases: 9. The CDR3 is 15 residues long. The CDR3 loop reads CASSRDRVVGNIQYF. CDR3 in DNA: TGTGCCAGCAGCCGGGACAGGGTAGTCGGAAACATTCAGTACTTC.

This clonotype was picked up many times. CDR3 loop: CSARQGLGIGAFF. CDR3 bases: TGCAGTGCGCGACAGGGCTTGGGGATCGGAGCTTTCTTT. The chain combines TRBV20-1 with TRBJ1-1, with TRBD1 matching 7 bases. This CDR3 region has 13 residues. V shed 6 bases, J shed 10 bases, and the junction held 14 bases outside the gene matches. Germline V gene sequence: CDR1 DFQATT, CDR2 SNEGSKA (reference sequence).

Many counts were recorded for this clonotype. The chain links TRBV28 to TRBJ2-3; D unclear. CDR1 is MDHEN, CDR2 SYDVKM, per germline. The CDR3 contains 12 residues. The ends were cut back, 2 bases at V and 7 bases at J, with 7 bases in the middle. CDR3 bases: TGTGCCAGCAGTTTAACGGTACATACGCAGTATTTT. Translated, it gives CASSLTVHTQYF.

This clonotype was found many times. V usage is TRBV29-1 and J usage is TRBJ1-2, with a tentative D call TRBD1 (6 bases). Per germline, CDR1 SQVTM and CDR2 ANQGSEA. This CDR3 is built from 13 residues. The V end was cut by 1 base, the J end by 14 bases, with 20 bases between. The CDR3 region has the DNA TGCAGCGTTGAAGTCATGACAGGTGCCCCGTTTACCTTC. Its translation is CSVEVMTGAPFTF.

At least ten counts were recorded for this clonotype. V is TRBV25-1 and J is TRBJ2-1; a weak D match, TRBD2 (5 bases). CDR1 and CDR2 from the germline V gene are MGHDK and SYGVNS. The CDR3 totals 13 residues. V was cut by 6 bases and J by 9 bases, with 15 bases left in between. The CDR3 coding sequence is TGTGCCAGCAGGAGGTCGGGGAACGCTGAGCAGTTCTTC. Translation: CASRRSGNAEQFF.

This clonotype showed up many times. The CDR3 region has the DNA TGCGCCAGCAGCCAAGGTACCCGAACAAGCGATTGGGCTGGGGCCAACGTCCTGACTTTC. Its translation is CASSQGTRTSDWAGANVLTF. The V gene is TRBV4-1, the J gene TRBJ2-6; the D is unclear. V lost 1 base to trimming and J lost 2 bases, with 21 bases between them. The CDR3 spans 20 residues. Germline loops: CDR1 MGHRA, CDR2 YSYEKL.

Ten or more counts support this clonotype. V is TRBV9 and J is TRBJ2-5; TRBD2 might be the D (7 bases). The V and J ends lost 3 bases and 0 bases respectively, with 15 bases between them. Germline V gene lookup returns CDR1 SGDLS and CDR2 YYNGEE. The CDR3 has 16 residues. The CDR3 here is CASSEGDYMYQETQYF. The CDR3 nucleotides are TGTGCCAGCAGCGAGGGGGACTATATGTACCAAGAGACCCAGTACTTC. The whole variable domain, remainder taken from reference TRBV9 and TRBJ2-5, is DSGVTQTPKHLITATGQRVTLRCSPRSGDLSVYWYQQSLDQGLQFLIQYYNGEERAKGNILERFSAQQFPDLHSELNLSSLELGDSALYFCASSEGDYMYQETQYFGPGTRLLVL.

This clonotype showed up many times. This sequence joins TRBV14 and TRBJ2-7, with 7 bases that match TRBD1. This CDR3 is 16 amino acids long. The J segment lost 2 bases and the V segment lost 3 bases, leaving 10 bases of the junction unmatched. The germline V gene encodes CDR1 SGHDN and CDR2 FVKESK. The CDR3 region is CASSQDRSLYPYEQYF. CDR3 in DNA: TGTGCCAGCAGCCAGGACAGGTCCCTTTATCCCTACGAGCAGTACTTC. The full variable domain, with the rest looked up from reference TRBV14 and TRBJ2-7, is EAGVTQFPSHSVIEKGQTVTLRCDPISGHDNLYWYRRVMGKEIKFLLHFVKESKQDESGMPNNRFLAERTGGTYSTLKVQPAELEDSGVYFCASSQDRSLYPYEQYFGPGTRLTVT.

By share of the sample, this clonotype is medium-sized. The chain is built from TRBV28 and TRBJ1-1, with D perhaps matching TRBD1 (6 bases). The CDR3 spans 13 residues. CDR1 MDHEN and CDR2 SYDVKM come from the germline V gene. V lost 5 bases, J lost 6 bases, and 13 bases lay in between. The CDR3 loop reads CASSINRVSEAFF. CDR3 in DNA: TGTGCCAGCAGTATAAACAGGGTTTCTGAAGCTTTCTTT. Full variable domain (outside the CDR3, taken from reference TRBV28 and TRBJ1-1): DVKVTQSSRYLVKRTGEKVFLECVQDMDHENMFWYRQDPGLGLRLIYFSYDVKMKEKGDIPEGYSVSREKKERFSLILESASTNQTSMYLCASSINRVSEAFFGQGTRLTVV.

This clonotype was found many times. The chain combines TRBV2 with TRBJ2-3; D is ambiguous. The CDR3 is 12 amino acids. With 8 bases removed from V and 5 bases from J, the gap between germline ends came to 11 bases. CDR1 and CDR2 from the germline V gene are SNHLY and FYNNEI. In DNA, the CDR3 is TGTGCCAGCTGCGTCCACCTAGATACGCAGTATTTT. It codes for CASCVHLDTQYF.

This clonotype was found many times. The J gene is TRBJ2-5, the V gene TRBV9, with 7 bases identical to TRBD1. V was clipped by 4 bases and J by 5 bases; unmatched bases: 8. The CDR3 is 14 residues long. Germline V gene lookup returns CDR1 SGDLS and CDR2 YYNGEE. The CDR3 region is CASSFRQGGETQYF. CDR3 DNA: TGTGCCAGCAGCTTTCGACAGGGCGGTGAGACCCAGTACTTC. Combining the CDR3 with reference TRBV9 and TRBJ2-5 gives the whole variable domain DSGVTQTPKHLITATGQRVTLRCSPRSGDLSVYWYQQSLDQGLQFLIQYYNGEERAKGNILERFSAQQFPDLHSELNLSSLELGDSALYFCASSFRQGGETQYFGPGTRLLVL.

This clonotype was detected ten times or more. The rearrangement links TRBV20-1 to TRBJ2-1; 10 bases line up with TRBD2. Trimming removed 0 bases from V and 5 bases from J; junction bases left unmatched: 4. From germline, CDR1 is DFQATT and CDR2 SNEGSKA (reference sequence). CDR3 size: 15 residues. The CDR3 loop reads CSARELAGLNNEQFF. The CDR3 region has the DNA TGCAGTGCTAGAGAACTAGCGGGATTAAACAATGAGCAGTTCTTC.

This clonotype has ten or more counts. The V and J genes are TRBV14 and TRBJ2-7; tentative D call: TRBD2 (6 bases). Germline loops: CDR1 SGHDN, CDR2 FVKESK. V was trimmed by 4 bases and J by 2 bases, leaving 15 bases between them. This CDR3 comprises 15 residues. CDR3 sequence: CASSRTGTSPYEQYF. The DNA of the CDR3 is TGTGCCAGCAGCCGAACCGGGACTTCACCCTACGAGCAGTACTTC.

The chain recombines TRBV11-2 with TRBJ2-6; D gene ambiguous. Per germline, CDR1 SGHAT and CDR2 FQNNGV. V shed 7 bases and J shed 0 bases, with 10 bases lying between them. There are 15 residues in the CDR3. The CDR3 region has the DNA TGTGCCAGCACTAGTTCCCTCTCTGGGGCCAACGTCCTGACTTTC. Its protein is CASTSSLSGANVLTF.

The sample holds many counts of this clonotype. The chain carries TRBV2 and TRBJ2-7, with unresolved D. V shed 6 bases and J shed 4 bases, with 16 bases lying between them. The CDR3 covers 14 residues. Per germline, CDR1 SNHLY and CDR2 FYNNEI. The DNA for the CDR3 is TGTGCCAGCAGGATGGAGCGTGAACGGTACGAGCAGTACTTC. Protein sequence: CASRMERERYEQYF.

This clonotype was found many times. The chain links TRBV11-1 to TRBJ1-3, with D unresolved. V lost 4 bases and J 0 bases, leaving 13 bases between the germline ends. Per germline, CDR1 SGHAT and CDR2 FQDESV (reference sequence). This CDR3 is built from 16 residues. The DNA for the CDR3 is TGTGCCAGCAGCTCCATGGGCGCAACCTCTGGAAACACCATATATTTT. It is translated as CASSSMGATSGNTIYF.

This clonotype was seen more than once but under ten times. J is TRBJ1-6 and V is TRBV16; D is unclear. This CDR3 contains 14 residues. CDR1 and CDR2 from the germline V gene are KGHSY and FQNENV. The ends were cut back, 4 bases at V and 2 bases at J, with 6 bases in the middle. In DNA, the CDR3 is TGTGCCAGCAGCCCGCTAGCCTATAATTCACCCCTCCACTTT. Translated: CASSPLAYNSPLHF.